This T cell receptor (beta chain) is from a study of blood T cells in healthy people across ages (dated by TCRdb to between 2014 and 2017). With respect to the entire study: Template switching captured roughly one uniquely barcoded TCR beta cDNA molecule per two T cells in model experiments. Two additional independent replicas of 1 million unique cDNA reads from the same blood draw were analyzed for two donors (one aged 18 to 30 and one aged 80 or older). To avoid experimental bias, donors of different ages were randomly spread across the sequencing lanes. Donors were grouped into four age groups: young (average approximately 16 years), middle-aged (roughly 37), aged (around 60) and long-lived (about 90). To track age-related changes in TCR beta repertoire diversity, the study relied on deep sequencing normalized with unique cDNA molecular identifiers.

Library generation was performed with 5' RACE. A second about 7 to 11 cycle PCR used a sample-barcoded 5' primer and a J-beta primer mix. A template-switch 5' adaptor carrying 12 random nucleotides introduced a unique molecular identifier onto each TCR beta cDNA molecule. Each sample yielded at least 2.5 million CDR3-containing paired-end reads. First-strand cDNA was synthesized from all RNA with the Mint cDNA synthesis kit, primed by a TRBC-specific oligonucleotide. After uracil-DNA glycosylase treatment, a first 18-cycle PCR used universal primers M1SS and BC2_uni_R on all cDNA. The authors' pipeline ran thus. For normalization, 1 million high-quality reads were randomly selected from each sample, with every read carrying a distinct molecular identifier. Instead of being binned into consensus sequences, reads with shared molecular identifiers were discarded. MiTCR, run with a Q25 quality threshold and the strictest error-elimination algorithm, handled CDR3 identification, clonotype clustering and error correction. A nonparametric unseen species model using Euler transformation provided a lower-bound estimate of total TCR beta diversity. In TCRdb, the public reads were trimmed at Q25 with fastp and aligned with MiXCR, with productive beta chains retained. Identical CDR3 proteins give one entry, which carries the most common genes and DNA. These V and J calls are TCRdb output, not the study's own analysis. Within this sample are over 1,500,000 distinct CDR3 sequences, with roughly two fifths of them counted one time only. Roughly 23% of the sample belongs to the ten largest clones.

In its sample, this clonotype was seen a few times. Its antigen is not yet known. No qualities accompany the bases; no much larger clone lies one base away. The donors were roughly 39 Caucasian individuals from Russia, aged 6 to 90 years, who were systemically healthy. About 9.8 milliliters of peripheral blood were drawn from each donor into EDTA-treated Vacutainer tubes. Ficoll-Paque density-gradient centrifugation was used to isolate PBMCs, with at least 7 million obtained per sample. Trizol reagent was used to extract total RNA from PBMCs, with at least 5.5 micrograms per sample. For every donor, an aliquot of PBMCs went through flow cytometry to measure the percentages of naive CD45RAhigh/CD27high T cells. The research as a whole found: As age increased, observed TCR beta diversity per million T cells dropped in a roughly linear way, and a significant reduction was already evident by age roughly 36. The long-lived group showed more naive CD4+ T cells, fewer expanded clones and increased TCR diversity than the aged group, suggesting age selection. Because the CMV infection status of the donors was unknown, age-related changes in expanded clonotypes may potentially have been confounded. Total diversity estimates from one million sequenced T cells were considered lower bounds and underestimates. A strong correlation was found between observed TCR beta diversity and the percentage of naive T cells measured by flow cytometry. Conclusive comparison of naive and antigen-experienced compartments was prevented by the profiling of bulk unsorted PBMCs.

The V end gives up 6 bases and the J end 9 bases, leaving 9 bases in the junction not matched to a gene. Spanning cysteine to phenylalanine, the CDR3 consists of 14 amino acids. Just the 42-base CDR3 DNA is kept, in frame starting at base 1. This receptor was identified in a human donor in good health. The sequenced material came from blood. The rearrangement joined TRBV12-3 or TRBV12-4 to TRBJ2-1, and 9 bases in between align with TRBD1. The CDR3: CASSQGTGSGEQFF. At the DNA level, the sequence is TGTGCCAGCAGCCAAGGGACAGGGAGTGGTGAGCAGTTCTTC.